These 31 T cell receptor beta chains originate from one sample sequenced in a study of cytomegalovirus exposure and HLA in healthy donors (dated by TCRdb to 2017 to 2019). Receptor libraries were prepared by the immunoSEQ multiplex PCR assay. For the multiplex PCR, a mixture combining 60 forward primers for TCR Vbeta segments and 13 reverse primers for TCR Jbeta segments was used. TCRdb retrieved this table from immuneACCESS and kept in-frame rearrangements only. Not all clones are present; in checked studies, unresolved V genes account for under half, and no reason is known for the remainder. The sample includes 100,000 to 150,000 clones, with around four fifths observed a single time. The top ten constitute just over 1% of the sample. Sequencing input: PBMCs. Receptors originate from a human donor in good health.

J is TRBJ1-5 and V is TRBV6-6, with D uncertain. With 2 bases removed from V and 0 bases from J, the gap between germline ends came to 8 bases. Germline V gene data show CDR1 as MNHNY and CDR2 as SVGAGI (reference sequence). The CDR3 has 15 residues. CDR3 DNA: TGTGCCAGCAGTTACACCCGAGCTAGCAATCAGCCCCAGCATTTT. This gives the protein CASSYTRASNQPQHF.

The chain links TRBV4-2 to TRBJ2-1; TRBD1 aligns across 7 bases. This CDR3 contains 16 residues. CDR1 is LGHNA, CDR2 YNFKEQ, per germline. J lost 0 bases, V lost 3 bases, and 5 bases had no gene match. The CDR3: CASSQLGQASYNEQFF. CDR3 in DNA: TGTGCCAGCAGCCAGCTTGGACAGGCCTCCTACAATGAGCAGTTCTTC.

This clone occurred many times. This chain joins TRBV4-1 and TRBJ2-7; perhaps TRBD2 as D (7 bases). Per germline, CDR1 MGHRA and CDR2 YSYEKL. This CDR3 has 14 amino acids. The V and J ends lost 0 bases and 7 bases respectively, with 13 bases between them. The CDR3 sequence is CASSQEGRGEEQYF. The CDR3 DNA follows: TGCGCCAGCAGCCAAGAGGGGAGGGGGGAAGAGCAGTACTTC.

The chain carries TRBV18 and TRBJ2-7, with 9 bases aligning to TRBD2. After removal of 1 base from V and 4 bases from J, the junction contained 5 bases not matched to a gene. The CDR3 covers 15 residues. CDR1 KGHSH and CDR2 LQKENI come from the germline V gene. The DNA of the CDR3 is TGTGCCAGCTCACCACTGGCGGGGGGGTCATACGAGCAGTACTTC. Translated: CASSPLAGGSYEQYF. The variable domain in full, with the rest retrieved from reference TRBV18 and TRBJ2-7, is NAGVMQNPRHLVRRRGQEARLRCSPMKGHSHVYWYRQLPEEGLKFMVYLQKENIIDESGMPKERFSAEFPKEGPSILRIQQVVRGDSAAYFCASSPLAGGSYEQYFGPGTRLTVT.

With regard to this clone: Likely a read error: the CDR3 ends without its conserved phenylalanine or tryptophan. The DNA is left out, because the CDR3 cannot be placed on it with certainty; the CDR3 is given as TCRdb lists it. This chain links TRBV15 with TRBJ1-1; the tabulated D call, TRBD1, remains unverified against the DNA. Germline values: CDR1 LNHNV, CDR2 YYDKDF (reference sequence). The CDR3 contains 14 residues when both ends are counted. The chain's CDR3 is CATSRGQGAFPLSV.

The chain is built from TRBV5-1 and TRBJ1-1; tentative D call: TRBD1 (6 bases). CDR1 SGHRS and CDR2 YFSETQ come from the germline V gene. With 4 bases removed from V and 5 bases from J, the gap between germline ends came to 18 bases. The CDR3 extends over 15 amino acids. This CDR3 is CASSPLGGGGTEAFF. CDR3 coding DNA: TGCGCCAGCAGCCCCCTTGGGGGGGGCGGGACTGAAGCTTTCTTT.

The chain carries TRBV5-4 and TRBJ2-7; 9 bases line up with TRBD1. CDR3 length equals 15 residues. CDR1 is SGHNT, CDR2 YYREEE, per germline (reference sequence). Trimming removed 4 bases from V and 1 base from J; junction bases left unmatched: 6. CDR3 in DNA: TGTGCCAGCAGCGGGCCGGGACAGGGTTCCTACGAGCAGTACTTC. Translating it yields CASSGPGQGSYEQYF.

The CDR3 nucleotides are TGTGCCAGCACTCCAGGGGGATCAATGAACACTGAAGCTTTCTTT. Its translation is CASTPGGSMNTEAFF. V and J are TRBV7-9 and TRBJ1-1; 7 bases align to TRBD1. This CDR3 contains 15 residues. CDR1 is SEHNR and CDR2 is FQNEAQ in the germline V gene (reference sequence). After removal of 7 bases from V and 0 bases from J, the junction contained 8 bases not matched to a gene.

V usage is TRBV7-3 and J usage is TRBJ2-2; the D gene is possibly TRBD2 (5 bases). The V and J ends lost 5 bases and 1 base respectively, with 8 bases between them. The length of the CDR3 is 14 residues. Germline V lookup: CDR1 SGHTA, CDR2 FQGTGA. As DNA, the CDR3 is TGTGCCAGCAGCCAAAGCGGGAACACCGGGGAGCTGTTTTTT. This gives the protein CASSQSGNTGELFF.

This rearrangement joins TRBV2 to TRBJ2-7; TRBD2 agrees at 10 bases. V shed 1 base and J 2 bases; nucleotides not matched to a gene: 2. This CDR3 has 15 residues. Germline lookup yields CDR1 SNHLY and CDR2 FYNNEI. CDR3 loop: CASSEDTSGAYEQYF. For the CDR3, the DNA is TGTGCCAGCAGTGAAGACACTAGCGGGGCCTACGAGCAGTACTTC.

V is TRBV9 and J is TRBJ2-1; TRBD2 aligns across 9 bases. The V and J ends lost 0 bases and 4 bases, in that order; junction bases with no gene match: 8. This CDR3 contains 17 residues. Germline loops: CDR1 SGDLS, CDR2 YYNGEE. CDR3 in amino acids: CASSVEEGRGGYNEQFF. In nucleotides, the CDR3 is TGTGCCAGCAGCGTAGAGGAAGGGCGGGGGGGGTACAATGAGCAGTTCTTC.

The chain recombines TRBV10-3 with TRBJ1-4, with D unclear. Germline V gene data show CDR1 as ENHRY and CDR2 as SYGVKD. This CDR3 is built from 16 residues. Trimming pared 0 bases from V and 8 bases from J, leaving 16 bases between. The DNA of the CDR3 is TGTGCCATCAGTGAGTCAATGGAGGCTGGGCAGGAAAAACTGTTTTTT. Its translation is CAISESMEAGQEKLFF.

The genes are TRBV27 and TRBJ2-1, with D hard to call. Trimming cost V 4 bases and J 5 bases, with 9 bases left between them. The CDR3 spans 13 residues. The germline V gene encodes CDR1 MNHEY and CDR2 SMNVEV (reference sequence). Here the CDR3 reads CASSWQKNNEQFF. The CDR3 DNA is TGTGCCAGCAGTTGGCAGAAAAACAATGAGCAGTTCTTC.

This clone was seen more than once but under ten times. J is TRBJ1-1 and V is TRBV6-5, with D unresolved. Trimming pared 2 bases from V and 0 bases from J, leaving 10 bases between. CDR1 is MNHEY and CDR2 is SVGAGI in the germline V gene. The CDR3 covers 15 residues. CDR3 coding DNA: TGTGCCAGCAGTTACAGCCTGGTCATGAACACTGAAGCTTTCTTT. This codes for CASSYSLVMNTEAFF.

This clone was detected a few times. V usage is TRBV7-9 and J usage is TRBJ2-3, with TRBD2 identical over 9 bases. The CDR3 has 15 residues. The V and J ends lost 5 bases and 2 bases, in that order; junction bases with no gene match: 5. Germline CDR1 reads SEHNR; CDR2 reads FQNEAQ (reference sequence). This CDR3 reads CASSQAGGPTDTQYF. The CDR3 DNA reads TGTGCCAGCAGCCAAGCGGGGGGTCCCACAGATACGCAGTATTTT.

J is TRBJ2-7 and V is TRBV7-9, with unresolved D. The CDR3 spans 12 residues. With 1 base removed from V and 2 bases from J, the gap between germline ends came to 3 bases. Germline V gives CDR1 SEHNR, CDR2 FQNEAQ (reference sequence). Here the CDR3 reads CASSLGTYEQYF. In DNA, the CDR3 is TGTGCCAGCAGCTTAGGTACCTACGAGCAGTACTTC.

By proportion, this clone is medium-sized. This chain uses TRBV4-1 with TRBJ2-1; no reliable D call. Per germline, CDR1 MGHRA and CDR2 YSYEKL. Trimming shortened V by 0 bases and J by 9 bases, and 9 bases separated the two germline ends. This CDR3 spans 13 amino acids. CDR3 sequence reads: CASSQELASEQFF. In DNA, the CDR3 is TGCGCCAGCAGCCAAGAGCTGGCTAGTGAGCAGTTCTTC.

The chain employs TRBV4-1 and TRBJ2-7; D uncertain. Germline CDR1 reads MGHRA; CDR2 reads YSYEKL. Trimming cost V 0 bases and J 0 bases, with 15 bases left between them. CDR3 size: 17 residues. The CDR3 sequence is CASSQEGFTFRSYEQYF. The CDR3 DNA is TGCGCCAGCAGCCAAGAGGGCTTCACTTTCCGCTCCTACGAGCAGTACTTC.

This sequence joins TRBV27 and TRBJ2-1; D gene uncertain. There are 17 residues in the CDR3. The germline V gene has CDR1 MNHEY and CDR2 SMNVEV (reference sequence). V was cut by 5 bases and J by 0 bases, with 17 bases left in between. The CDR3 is CASSPRLFSSSYNEQFF. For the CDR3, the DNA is TGTGCCAGCAGTCCGCGATTATTCTCGAGCTCCTACAATGAGCAGTTCTTC.

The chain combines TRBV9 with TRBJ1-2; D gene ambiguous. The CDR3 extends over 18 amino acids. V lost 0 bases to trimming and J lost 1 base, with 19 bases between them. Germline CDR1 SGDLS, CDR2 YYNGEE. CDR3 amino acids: CASSVGLSADTINYGYTF. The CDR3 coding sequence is TGTGCCAGCAGCGTAGGCCTTTCGGCGGATACTATTAACTATGGCTACACCTTC.

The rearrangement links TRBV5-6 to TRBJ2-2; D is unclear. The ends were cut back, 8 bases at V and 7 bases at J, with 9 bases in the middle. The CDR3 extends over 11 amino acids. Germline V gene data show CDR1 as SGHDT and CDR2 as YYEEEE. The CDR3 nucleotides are TGTGCCAGTACTCTGAACGGGGAGCTGTTTTTT. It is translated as CASTLNGELFF.

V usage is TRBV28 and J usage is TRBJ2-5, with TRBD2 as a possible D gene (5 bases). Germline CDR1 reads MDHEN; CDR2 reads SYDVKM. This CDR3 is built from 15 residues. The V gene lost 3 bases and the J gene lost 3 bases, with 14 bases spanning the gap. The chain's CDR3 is CASSLLANGEETQYF. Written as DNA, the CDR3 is TGTGCCAGCAGTTTGTTAGCGAATGGGGAAGAGACCCAGTACTTC. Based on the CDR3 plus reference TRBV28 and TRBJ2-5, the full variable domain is DVKVTQSSRYLVKRTGEKVFLECVQDMDHENMFWYRQDPGLGLRLIYFSYDVKMKEKGDIPEGYSVSREKKERFSLILESASTNQTSMYLCASSLLANGEETQYFGPGTRLLVL.

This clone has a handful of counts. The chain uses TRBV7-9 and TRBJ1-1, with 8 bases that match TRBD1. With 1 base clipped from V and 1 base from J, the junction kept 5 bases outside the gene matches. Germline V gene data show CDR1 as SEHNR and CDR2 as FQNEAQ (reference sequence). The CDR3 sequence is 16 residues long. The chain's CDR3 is CASSLDRGGENTEAFF. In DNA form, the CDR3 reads TGTGCCAGCAGCTTAGACAGGGGGGGAGAGAACACTGAAGCTTTCTTT.

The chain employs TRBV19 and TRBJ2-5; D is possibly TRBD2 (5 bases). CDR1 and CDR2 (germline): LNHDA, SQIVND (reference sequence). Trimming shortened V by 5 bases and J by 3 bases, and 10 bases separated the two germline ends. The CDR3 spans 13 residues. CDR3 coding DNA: TGTGCCAGTAGTGTCCGGACTGAAGAGACCCAGTACTTC. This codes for CASSVRTEETQYF.

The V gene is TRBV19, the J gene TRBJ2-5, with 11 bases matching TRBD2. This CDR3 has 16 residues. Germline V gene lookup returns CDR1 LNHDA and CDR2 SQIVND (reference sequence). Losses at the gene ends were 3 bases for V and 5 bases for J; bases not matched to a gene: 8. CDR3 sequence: CASSIDSPSGRETQYF. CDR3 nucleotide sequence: TGTGCCAGTAGTATCGATTCGCCTAGCGGGAGGGAGACCCAGTACTTC.

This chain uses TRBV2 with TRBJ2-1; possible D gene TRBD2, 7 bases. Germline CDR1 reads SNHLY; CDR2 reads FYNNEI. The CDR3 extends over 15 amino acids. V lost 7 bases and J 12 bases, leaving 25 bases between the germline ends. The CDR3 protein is CASIQPGGGVAGQFF. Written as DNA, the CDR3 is TGTGCCAGCATCCAACCGGGGGGCGGTGTTGCTGGGCAGTTCTTC. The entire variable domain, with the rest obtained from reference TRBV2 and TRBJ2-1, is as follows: EPEVTQTPSHQVTQMGQEVILRCVPISNHLYFYWYRQILGQKVEFLVSFYNNEISEKSEIFDDQFSVERPDGSNFTLKIRSTKLEDSAMYFCASIQPGGGVAGQFFGPGTRLTVL.

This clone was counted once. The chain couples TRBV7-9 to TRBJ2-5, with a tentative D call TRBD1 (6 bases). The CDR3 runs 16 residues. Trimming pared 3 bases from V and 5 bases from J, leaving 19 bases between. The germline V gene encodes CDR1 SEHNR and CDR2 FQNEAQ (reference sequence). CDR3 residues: CASSFGIAGGQETQYF. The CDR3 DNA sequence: TGTGCCAGCAGCTTCGGGATAGCCGGAGGACAGGAGACCCAGTACTTC.

The CDR3 spells CASSEGTAGFTF. CDR3 bases: TGTGCCAGCAGTGAAGGGACAGCCGGGTTCACCTTC. The chain is built from TRBV2 and TRBJ1-2; possibly TRBD1 for D (6 bases). From germline, CDR1 is SNHLY and CDR2 FYNNEI. CDR3 length: 12 amino acids. V lost 1 base and J 13 bases, leaving 13 bases between the germline ends.

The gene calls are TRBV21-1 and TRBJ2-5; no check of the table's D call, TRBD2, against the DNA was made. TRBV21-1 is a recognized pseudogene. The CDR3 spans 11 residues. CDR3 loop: CASSPLETQYF. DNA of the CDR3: TGTGCCAGCAGCCCCCTGGAGACCCAGTACTTC.

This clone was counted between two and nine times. The CDR3 reads CASSVWDRPNEKLFF. DNA for the CDR3: TGTGCCAGCAGCGTTTGGGACAGACCTAATGAAAAACTGTTTTTT. V and J are TRBV2 and TRBJ1-4; 7 positions match TRBD1. The V and J ends lost 6 bases and 3 bases, in that order; junction bases with no gene match: 7. Germline V gives CDR1 SNHLY, CDR2 FYNNEI. CDR3 size: 15 residues. Together with reference TRBV2 and TRBJ1-4, the CDR3 gives the full variable domain: EPEVTQTPSHQVTQMGQEVILRCVPISNHLYFYWYRQILGQKVEFLVSFYNNEISEKSEIFDDQFSVERPDGSNFTLKIRSTKLEDSAMYFCASSVWDRPNEKLFFGSGTQLSVL.

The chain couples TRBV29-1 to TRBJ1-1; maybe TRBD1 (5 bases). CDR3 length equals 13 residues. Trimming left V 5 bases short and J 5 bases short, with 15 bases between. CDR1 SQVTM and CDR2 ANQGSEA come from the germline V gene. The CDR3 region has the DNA TGCAGCGTTCTGGGGCAGTGGGTGACTGAAGCTTTCTTT. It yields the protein CSVLGQWVTEAFF. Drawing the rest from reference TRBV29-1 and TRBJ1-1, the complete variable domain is SAVISQKPSRDICQRGTSLTIQCQVDSQVTMMFWYRQQPGQSLTLIATANQGSEATYESGFVIDKFPISRPNLTFSTLTVSNMSPEDSSIYLCSVLGQWVTEAFFGQGTRLTVV.